The text below deals with one TCR beta chain. The CDR3 runs to 14 residues. CDR1 MDHEN and CDR2 SYDVKM come from the germline V gene. V was pared by 6 bases and J by 5 bases, with 16 bases between. Using immunoSEQ multiplex PCR, the repertoire was profiled, and TCRdb retains in-frame clones only, with some absent. The sample lists about 120,000 clones, about four fifths occurring once. Regarding time point: blood 2 weeks post-SBRT. Treatment indicated: 15 Gy SBRT to primary tumor, nephrectomy 4 weeks later. The entry originates in a study of radiation and T cells in renal cell carcinoma. The TCR sequence derives from a man aged 45-65 years with renal cell carcinoma. The chain is built from TRBV28 and TRBJ1-2; D gene ambiguous. This specimen consisted of blood, obtained from a patient whose treatment included radiotherapy and nephrectomy. The CDR3 coding sequence is TGTGCCAGCAGCTTGATCGGCCGCAGGTATGGCTACACCTTC. Residues: CASSLIGRRYGYTF.